The entry below describes one T cell receptor (beta chain). Its antigen is still unknown. After removal of 4 bases from V and 6 bases from J, the junction contained 12 bases not matched to a gene. CDR3 length equals 15 residues. Germline values: CDR1 LNHNV, CDR2 YYDKDF (reference sequence). The data originate from a study of shared clonotypes between healthy human individuals. Regarding the study as a whole: Around 5.4% of naive CD4 clonotypes were common to a handful of donors. It was expected that sequencing depth would affect clonotype sharing among donors.

Produced via immunoSEQ multiplex PCR; TCRdb's table is partial and in-frame only. The table shows nearly 1 million clones, with approximately 80% occurring only once. This sequence originates from a man between 18 and 29 years old in good health. The specimen sequenced was memory CD4+ T cells sorted from blood. Subset indicated: CD45RA-negative fraction. This sequence joins TRBV15 and TRBJ2-7; 7 nucleotides match TRBD1. The chain's CDR3 is CATSKPAGGLLEQYF. The CDR3 nucleotides read TGTGCCACCAGCAAACCGGCAGGGGGTCTGCTCGAGCAGTACTTC.